These T cell receptor beta chains were read from a single sample in a study of CD8 T cells in ankylosing spondylitis. TCRdb called the 5' RACE reads again in MiXCR, with one record for every CDR3 protein. Among just over 300,000 distinct CDR3 sequences, around 21% were seen once, and the ten largest hold 3.5%. Sequencing was carried out using blood, either unsorted or a sorted T cell fraction (not recorded which). Receptors were obtained from a female donor with ankylosing spondylitis or in good health (not recorded which). The CDR3 runs from the conserved cysteine through the conserved F or W. The order of the fields is V gene, D gene, J gene, clone size, CDR3 protein, CDR3 DNA. D genes are given only for firm matches. Clone size, where shown, is once, few, many, or a class for clones that have expanded.

V: TRBV7-8
D: TRBD2
J: TRBJ2-3
size: -
CDR3: CASSMLSGTRTDTQYF
DNA: TGTGCCAGCAGCATGCTCTCCGGGACTAGAACAGATACGCAGTATTTT

V: TRBV3-1
D: TRBD2
J: TRBJ2-7
size: many
CDR3: CASSQGLAGGPMAEQYF
DNA: TGTGCCAGCAGCCAAGGTCTAGCGGGAGGGCCCATGGCTGAGCAGTACTTC

V: TRBV9
D: TRBD2
J: TRBJ2-1
size: -
CDR3: CASTPGGRGGLGQFF
DNA: TGTGCCAGCACCCCCGGGGGGAGGGGGGGACTAGGGCAGTTCTTC

V: TRBV7-2
D: -
J: TRBJ2-5
size: -
CDR3: CASQKGVASRMETQYF
DNA: TGTGCCAGCCAGAAGGGGGTAGCGAGTAGAATGGAGACCCAGTACTTC

V: TRBV12-3/TRBV12-4
D: TRBD1
J: TRBJ2-2
size: few
CDR3: CASTFGTGDTGELFF
DNA: TGTGCCAGCACCTTCGGGACAGGGGACACCGGGGAGCTGTTTTTT

V: TRBV20-1
D: TRBD2
J: TRBJ2-7
size: few
CDR3: CSAGNGGKYF
DNA: TGCAGTGCCGGAAACGGGGGGAAGTACTTC

V: TRBV10-3
D: TRBD2
J: TRBJ2-1
size: -
CDR3: CAISGGLAGVYNEQFF
DNA: TGTGCCATCAGTGGGGGACTAGCGGGAGTCTACAATGAGCAGTTCTTC

V: TRBV5-1
D: -
J: TRBJ1-1
size: -
CDR3: CASSLVTGGDTEAFF
DNA: TGCGCCAGCAGCTTGGTGACTGGTGGGGACACTGAAGCTTTCTTT

V: TRBV12-3/TRBV12-4
D: TRBD2
J: TRBJ2-2
size: -
CDR3: CASSLAGVELFF
DNA: TGTGCCAGCAGTTTGGCGGGAGTGGAGCTGTTTTTT

V: TRBV7-2
D: -
J: TRBJ2-1
size: few
CDR3: CASSYRAGPNEQFF
DNA: TGTGCCAGCAGCTATCGAGCGGGCCCTAATGAGCAGTTCTTC

V: TRBV5-6
D: TRBD1
J: TRBJ1-2
size: many
CDR3: CASSPTRTGRYGYTF
DNA: TGTGCCAGCAGCCCCACACGGACAGGGCGCTATGGCTACACCTTC

V: TRBV20-1
D: TRBD1
J: TRBJ1-5
size: many
CDR3: CSARGQGNQPQHF
DNA: TGCAGTGCTAGGGGACAGGGGAACCAGCCCCAGCATTTT

V: TRBV20-1
D: -
J: TRBJ2-1
size: -
CDR3: CSAPHRGKNNEQFF
DNA: TGCAGTGCCCCGCATCGGGGGAAGAACAATGAGCAGTTCTTC

V: TRBV20-1
D: -
J: TRBJ2-7
size: few
CDR3: CSAGDQPYEQYF
DNA: TGCAGTGCAGGGGACCAACCCTACGAGCAGTACTTC

V: TRBV7-2
D: -
J: TRBJ1-4
size: -
CDR3: CASSLGPFEEKLFF
DNA: TGTGCCAGCAGCTTAGGCCCTTTCGAGGAAAAACTGTTTTTT

V: TRBV20-1
D: -
J: TRBJ2-2
size: -
CDR3: CCASDGGTRATTGELFF
DNA: TGCTGTGCTAGCGACGGGGGTACGAGGGCGACCACCGGGGAGCTGTTTTTT

V: TRBV20-1
D: -
J: TRBJ2-1
size: -
CDR3: CSARELMDVSSYNEQFF
DNA: TGCAGTGCTAGAGAACTTATGGACGTCAGCTCCTACAATGAGCAGTTCTTC

V: TRBV7-6
D: -
J: TRBJ2-6
size: few
CDR3: CASSGQGTGANVLTF
DNA: TGTGCCAGCAGTGGCCAGGGAACTGGGGCCAACGTCCTGACTTTC

V: TRBV9
D: -
J: TRBJ1-2
size: many
CDR3: CASSVVNYGYTF
DNA: TGTGCCAGCAGCGTAGTGAACTATGGCTACACCTTC

V: TRBV6-5
D: -
J: TRBJ2-2
size: -
CDR3: CASSYFPGRLTPGELFF
DNA: TGTGCCAGCAGTTACTTCCCGGGACGGCTAACACCCGGGGAGCTGTTTTTT

V: TRBV3-1
D: TRBD2
J: TRBJ2-5
size: -
CDR3: CASSSFFASGSQETQYF
DNA: TGTGCCAGCAGCAGCTTTTTCGCTAGCGGTTCTCAAGAGACCCAGTACTTC

V: TRBV5-1
D: TRBD1
J: TRBJ2-7
size: -
CDR3: CASSSATGTGSEQYF
DNA: TGCGCCAGCAGCTCTGCTACCGGGACAGGATCCGAGCAGTACTTC

V: TRBV15
D: -
J: TRBJ2-1
size: many
CDR3: CATGRQRSNEQFF
DNA: TGTGCCACCGGCAGACAGCGCTCGAATGAGCAGTTCTTC

V: TRBV19
D: -
J: TRBJ2-1
size: few
CDR3: CASSINPGYNEQFF
DNA: TGTGCCAGTAGTATAAACCCCGGGTACAATGAGCAGTTCTTC

V: TRBV6-1
D: TRBD2
J: TRBJ2-1
size: -
CDR3: CASNPSGLAGGEQFF
DNA: TGTGCCAGCAATCCCTCGGGGCTAGCGGGAGGTGAGCAGTTCTTC

V: TRBV7-2
D: -
J: TRBJ2-7
size: -
CDR3: CASSLQGSGEQYF
DNA: TGTGCCAGCAGCTTACAGGGCAGTGGCGAGCAGTACTTC

V: TRBV12-3/TRBV12-4
D: -
J: TRBJ1-2
size: few
CDR3: CASSPLLRYGYTF
DNA: TGTGCCAGCAGCCCTCTTCTCCGATATGGCTACACCTTC

V: TRBV20-1
D: -
J: TRBJ1-4
size: many
CDR3: CSAKGATNEKLFF
DNA: TGCAGTGCTAAGGGAGCAACTAATGAAAAACTGTTTTTT

V: TRBV6-2/TRBV6-3
D: -
J: TRBJ1-2
size: -
CDR3: CASSYSRAGDGYTF
DNA: TGTGCCAGCAGTTACTCGAGGGCCGGGGATGGCTACACCTTC

V: TRBV12-3/TRBV12-4
D: TRBD2
J: TRBJ2-1
size: many
CDR3: CASNPPGGEQFF
DNA: TGTGCCAGCAACCCACCGGGGGGTGAGCAGTTCTTC

V: TRBV7-2
D: -
J: TRBJ1-6
size: -
CDR3: CASSVGGVKVSPLHF
DNA: TGTGCCAGCAGCGTTGGGGGGGTTAAGGTTTCACCCCTCCACTTT

V: TRBV29-1
D: TRBD2
J: TRBJ2-1
size: many
CDR3: CSVPSGLSYNEQFF
DNA: TGCAGCGTCCCTAGCGGGTTATCCTACAATGAGCAGTTCTTC

V: TRBV20-1
D: TRBD1
J: TRBJ1-4
size: many
CDR3: CSAPDRGGEKLFF
DNA: TGCAGTGCCCCGGACAGGGGTGGGGAAAAACTGTTTTTT

V: TRBV28
D: TRBD2
J: TRBJ2-3
size: -
CDR3: CASSSSGRFPDTQYF
DNA: TGTGCCAGCAGTTCCAGCGGGAGGTTCCCAGATACGCAGTATTTT

V: TRBV5-1
D: -
J: TRBJ2-7
size: -
CDR3: CASSFGQFYEQYF
DNA: TGCGCCAGCAGCTTTGGACAGTTCTACGAGCAGTACTTC

V: TRBV6-5
D: TRBD1
J: TRBJ1-1
size: many
CDR3: CASTLYGTGGMNTEAFF
DNA: TGTGCCAGCACTTTATATGGGACAGGGGGCATGAACACTGAAGCTTTCTTT

V: TRBV7-9
D: -
J: TRBJ1-1
size: -
CDR3: CASSQDGMTEAFF
DNA: TGTGCCAGCAGCCAGGACGGGATGACTGAAGCTTTCTTT

V: TRBV29-1
D: -
J: TRBJ1-1
size: few
CDR3: CSVLGGAGNTEAFF
DNA: TGCAGCGTTTTGGGGGGCGCTGGGAACACTGAAGCTTTCTTT

V: TRBV20-1
D: TRBD2
J: TRBJ2-5
size: -
CDR3: CSAFQREVQETQYF
DNA: TGCAGTGCTTTCCAGCGGGAGGTACAAGAGACCCAGTACTTC

V: TRBV5-4
D: -
J: TRBJ2-5
size: -
CDR3: CASSTGLETQYF
DNA: TGTGCCAGCAGCACAGGTTTGGAGACCCAGTACTTC

V: TRBV12-3/TRBV12-4
D: -
J: TRBJ2-2
size: few
CDR3: CASSPGHNTGELFF
DNA: TGTGCCAGCAGCCCGGGACACAACACCGGGGAGCTGTTTTTT

V: TRBV19
D: TRBD2
J: TRBJ2-1
size: few
CDR3: CASSPVGGRKGSSYNEQFF
DNA: TGTGCCAGTAGCCCGGTAGGCGGGAGGAAAGGAAGCTCCTACAATGAGCAGTTCTTC

V: TRBV6-6
D: -
J: TRBJ2-3
size: few
CDR3: CASSPQGHTQYF
DNA: TGTGCCAGCAGTCCCCAGGGGCATACGCAGTATTTT

V: TRBV7-9
D: TRBD2
J: TRBJ2-7
size: -
CDR3: CASSLARGVYFGEQYF
DNA: TGTGCCAGCAGCCTAGCCCGGGGGGTGTACTTCGGCGAGCAGTACTTC

V: TRBV20-1
D: -
J: TRBJ2-7
size: -
CDR3: CSARDHLLEQYF
DNA: TGCAGTGCTAGAGATCACCTACTAGAGCAGTACTTC

V: TRBV7-6
D: -
J: TRBJ2-2
size: few
CDR3: CASSLAFGQRTGELSF
DNA: TGTGCCAGCAGCTTAGCGTTCGGGCAGAGGACCGGGGAGCTGTCTTTT

V: TRBV24-1
D: -
J: TRBJ2-1
size: -
CDR3: CATSGGASYNEQFF
DNA: TGTGCCACCAGTGGAGGGGCGTCATACAATGAGCAGTTCTTC

V: TRBV7-2
D: TRBD1
J: TRBJ1-2
size: -
CDR3: CASSLLQGALVYTF
DNA: TGTGCCAGCAGCCTACTCCAGGGGGCCTTGGTCTACACCTTC